Detailed here is one T cell receptor (beta chain). This clonotype was picked up a small number of times. Its antigen target is currently unknown. Base qualities are not recorded, but no much larger clone differs from it by a single base. This sample is drawn from a study of T-cell reconstitution after alpha-beta-depleted transplantation in children (dated by TCRdb to 2016 to 2017). Concerning the study at large: Using TCR repertoire profiling, the study quantitatively followed how T-cell immune reconstitution unfolded in children after TCRalphabeta/CD19-depleted allogeneic hematopoietic cell transplantation.

The research as a whole found: The high TCRbeta diversity at day 60 in some patients was ascribed to recipient T cells and intrathymic progenitors that had survived conditioning. The frequencies of hyperexpanded clones fell over the following months, and after one year, T-cell counts and TCRbeta diversity were mostly attributed to newly produced T cells. Apparently early alphabetaT-cell count recovery about two months after transplant reportedly relied on only several hundred rapidly expanded clones derived from non-depleted graft cells.

Taken with the paper, the label for treatment or condition translates to: allogeneic hematopoietic cell transplantation with graft depleted of TCRalphabeta T cells and CD19 B cells. TCRalphabeta/CD19-depleted allogeneic hematopoietic cell grafts were given to the transplant recipients, all of whom were children. Taken from cysteine to phenylalanine, the CDR3 has 17 residues. Left in the record is the CDR3 DNA by itself, 51 bases read in frame from the first base. CDR1 and CDR2 (MNHEY, SVGAGI) derive from the germline V gene. At the junction V is shortened by 2 bases and J by 0 bases, with 11 bases in between. Library preparation was by PCR. The instrument was an Illumina HiSeq 2500. Molecular barcoding was employed in the preparation of TCR libraries, with unique molecular identifiers being used to normalize TCRbeta repertoire quantification. TCRdb trimmed public reads at Q25 via fastp, called clones via MiXCR and kept in-frame beta chains. Each CDR3 protein appears once, grouped with its most common genes and DNA. Across this sample there are under 750,000 distinct CDR3 sequences, with under 25% seen only once. Of the sample, about 14% is held by the ten largest clones.

The specimen was PBMCs, mostly from graft donor cells, collected 360 days after TCRalphabeta/CD19-depleted stem cell transplant. This TCR was sampled from a boy in the first two years of life who had a stem cell transplant for acute myeloid leukemia, so the T cells may come from the graft donor. The chain links TRBV6-5 with TRBJ2-6; no D gene call is confident. The nucleotide sequence is TGTGCCAGCAGTTACGGCGCGGCAACCTCTGGGGCCAACGTCCTGACTTTC. This translates into CASSYGAATSGANVLTF.